Shown below are 18 T cell receptor beta chains from a single sample sequenced in a study of shared clonotypes between healthy human individuals. The repertoire was sequenced with immunoSEQ multiplex PCR; TCRdb's copy has only in-frame clones and lacks some. This table holds more than 200,000 clones, under 80% found once. The specimen was memory CD4+ T cells sorted from blood. The sample's subset: CD45RA-negative fraction. The receptors here all came from a man aged 25-45 years in good health.

Written as DNA, the CDR3 is TGTGCCAGCAGACCGACAGGGTTAGATGGCTACACCTTC. Encoded protein: CASRPTGLDGYTF. This chain joins TRBV5-6 and TRBJ1-2; 7 nucleotides match TRBD1. The CDR3 sequence is 13 residues long. The germline CDR1 and CDR2 sequences are SGHDT and YYEEEE. After removal of 5 bases from V and 6 bases from J, the junction contained 7 bases not matched to a gene.

This sequence joins TRBV5-4 and TRBJ2-1, with 9 bases that match TRBD2. Germline-derived CDR1 and CDR2 are SGHNT and YYREEE (reference sequence). The junction had 10 bases not matched to a gene; V was cut back by 0 bases and J by 6 bases. The length of the CDR3 is 17 residues. CDR3 protein: CASSLDWASGTGNEQFF. In nucleotides, the CDR3 is TGTGCCAGCAGCTTGGATTGGGCTAGCGGGACGGGCAATGAGCAGTTCTTC.

In this sample, this clone turned up a few times. The chain uses TRBV19 and TRBJ2-1; 13 bases match TRBD2. The trim removed 4 bases at V and 8 bases at J, leaving 8 bases unmatched. CDR1 is LNHDA, CDR2 SQIVND, per germline (reference sequence). CDR3 size: 16 residues. The CDR3 bases are TGTGCCAGTAGTAGGGGGACTAGCGGGATTTATTATGAGCAGTTCTTC. This translates into CASSRGTSGIYYEQFF.

The chain recombines TRBV11-2 with TRBJ1-5; maybe TRBD1 (5 bases). CDR3 length: 18 amino acids. Per germline, CDR1 SGHAT and CDR2 FQNNGV. Trimming pared 5 bases from V and 8 bases from J, leaving 28 bases between. The CDR3 region is CASSPDTGGGAALKPQHF. In DNA form, the CDR3 reads TGTGCCAGCAGCCCAGACACGGGGGGAGGGGCAGCTCTTAAGCCCCAGCATTTT.

The genes are TRBV10-3 and TRBJ2-4; tentative D call: TRBD2 (6 bases). Trimming stripped 3 bases from V and 9 bases from J, with 18 bases between. There are 15 residues in the CDR3. From germline, CDR1 is ENHRY and CDR2 SYGVKD. CDR3 region: CAISDGATVGGIQYF. The CDR3 DNA is TGTGCCATCAGTGACGGGGCAACCGTCGGGGGCATTCAGTACTTC.

The chain carries TRBV18 and TRBJ2-3; TRBD1 is a possible D gene (7 bases). The CDR3 covers 13 residues. The germline CDR1 and CDR2 sequences are KGHSH and LQKENI. The ends were cut back, 3 bases at V and 5 bases at J, with 9 bases in the middle. CDR3 nucleotides: TGTGCCAGCTCACCCAGGGGGGAAGATACGCAGTATTTT. Its protein is CASSPRGEDTQYF.

This clone appeared a few times. This chain uses TRBV2 with TRBJ1-5; D not certain. Germline values: CDR1 SNHLY, CDR2 FYNNEI. V shed 6 bases and J shed 0 bases, with 9 bases lying between them. The CDR3 spans 14 residues. CDR3 residues: CASRGPYSNQPQHF. The CDR3 DNA sequence: TGTGCCAGCAGGGGCCCTTATAGCAATCAGCCCCAGCATTTT.

The rearrangement joins TRBV5-1 to TRBJ2-5; 10 bases fit TRBD2. The CDR3 covers 18 residues. The germline gives CDR1 SGHRS, CDR2 YFSETQ. V shed 1 base and J 3 bases; nucleotides not matched to a gene: 12. The CDR3 sequence: CASSLSPGGGLAKETQYF. The CDR3 bases are TGCGCCAGCAGCTTGTCTCCCGGTGGGGGACTAGCGAAAGAGACCCAGTACTTC.

This chain connects TRBV5-3 to TRBJ2-7; D possibly corresponds to TRBD2 (5 bases). TRBV5-3 has ORF status, its function being uncertain. The CDR3 extends over 17 amino acids. V lost 4 bases, J lost 3 bases, and 23 bases lay in between. DNA for the CDR3: TGTGCCAGAAGCCTGGAAAGCGGACGATCCGGAGACTACGAGCAGTACTTC. It yields the protein CARSLESGRSGDYEQYF.

The chain carries TRBV5-8 and TRBJ2-3; 12 nucleotides agree with TRBD2. CDR1 and CDR2 (germline): SGHTS, YDEGEE. V lost 4 bases to trimming and J lost 7 bases; unmatched junction nucleotides: 10. The CDR3 extends over 16 amino acids. CDR3 bases: TGTGCCAGCAGCCCCCGGGCTAGCGGGAGGGGAAATACGCAGTATTTT. The encoded protein is CASSPRASGRGNTQYF.

The V gene is TRBV9, the J gene TRBJ2-2; D might be TRBD2 (6 bases). Germline CDR1 and CDR2: SGDLS and YYNGEE. CDR3 length: 19 residues. Trimming took off 1 base at V and 3 bases at J, with 22 bases between the two ends. CDR3 residues: CASSVTQWLRGGDTGELFF. CDR3 nucleotides: TGTGCCAGCAGCGTAACCCAATGGTTAAGGGGAGGCGACACCGGGGAGCTGTTTTTT.

The genes are TRBV27 and TRBJ2-3; tentative D call: TRBD2 (6 bases). V lost 4 bases, J lost 5 bases, and 19 bases lay in between. Germline CDR1 and CDR2: MNHEY and SMNVEV (reference sequence). CDR3 size: 16 residues. DNA of the CDR3: TGTGCCAGCAGTTCCCCCGGGAGACCTCGGGGAGATACGCAGTATTTT. It encodes CASSSPGRPRGDTQYF.

V gene TRBV7-8 combines with J gene TRBJ2-2; D possibly corresponds to TRBD2 (6 bases). This CDR3 is 14 amino acids long. The germline V gene has CDR1 SGHVS and CDR2 FQNEAQ. V was cut by 3 bases and J by 6 bases, with 11 bases left in between. In nucleotides, the CDR3 is TGTGCCAGCAGCTTGGTACTAGCCGCCGGGGAGCTGTTTTTT. Translating it yields CASSLVLAAGELFF.

The chain recombines TRBV14 with TRBJ2-1; D not resolved. Germline values: CDR1 SGHDN, CDR2 FVKESK. The germline V and J ends were trimmed by 3 bases and 0 bases, with 12 bases remaining between them. There are 16 residues in the CDR3. In nucleotides, the CDR3 is TGTGCCAGCAGCCAGGGGTTCAAATCCTCCTACAATGAGCAGTTCTTC. It is translated as CASSQGFKSSYNEQFF.

This CDR3 is CASSLAPPRIGSSYEQYF. Written as DNA, the CDR3 is TGTGCCAGCAGCTTAGCTCCGCCCCGCATAGGGAGCTCCTACGAGCAGTACTTC. This sequence joins TRBV7-6 and TRBJ2-7, with a tentative D call TRBD2 (5 bases). The CDR3 covers 18 residues. Germline V lookup: CDR1 SGHVS, CDR2 FNYEAQ. V was trimmed by 0 bases and J by 0 bases, leaving 18 bases between them.

The chain carries TRBV5-1 and TRBJ1-1; tentative D call: TRBD1 (6 bases). Germline V gene data show CDR1 as SGHRS and CDR2 as YFSETQ. This CDR3 contains 13 residues. V lost 7 bases to trimming and J lost 0 bases, with 10 bases between them. The CDR3 loop is CASHWTVNTEAFF. The DNA for the CDR3 is TGCGCCAGCCATTGGACAGTGAACACTGAAGCTTTCTTT.

This chain connects TRBV7-8 to TRBJ2-7; D unclear. Trimming removed 5 bases at V and 1 base at J, with 6 bases between. This CDR3 comprises 12 residues. Germline CDR1 reads SGHVS; CDR2 reads FQNEAQ. CDR3 amino acids: CASSQSSYEQYF. For the CDR3, the DNA is TGTGCCAGCAGCCAATCATCCTACGAGCAGTACTTC.

The chain has TRBV2 and TRBJ2-5, with D hard to call. The CDR3 runs 13 residues. Germline V gene sequence: CDR1 SNHLY, CDR2 FYNNEI. V was cut by 2 bases and J by 0 bases, with 4 bases left in between. The CDR3 DNA sequence: TGTGCCAGCAGTGAAAATTACCAAGAGACCCAGTACTTC. Amino acid sequence: CASSENYQETQYF.